This passage covers 21 T cell receptor beta chains from one sample sequenced in a study of cytomegalovirus exposure and HLA in healthy donors. A multiplex PCR was run with 60 Vbeta primers and 13 Jbeta primers. Repertoires were generated with immunoSEQ multiplex PCR, while TCRdb's copy carries only in-frame clones and drops some. The sample lists 130,000 or so clones, more than 8% occurring once. The sample taken for sequencing was PBMCs. The receptors originated from a man aged 40-50 years in good health and CMV-seronegative.

V usage is TRBV30 and J usage is TRBJ1-6; D is possibly TRBD1 (5 bases). Trimming took off 0 bases at V and 9 bases at J, with 12 bases between the two ends. There are 14 residues in the CDR3. CDR1 is GTSNPN and CDR2 is SVGIG in the germline V gene (reference sequence). CDR3 coding DNA: TGTGCCTGGAGTGTGGTGCAGGGAGGTTCACCCCTCCACTTT. Encoded protein: CAWSVVQGGSPLHF.

This clone occurred a few times. V usage is TRBV7-2 and J usage is TRBJ2-5; D call uncertain. The length of the CDR3 is 13 residues. Germline CDR1 SGHTA, CDR2 FQGNSA. V shed 5 bases and J shed 11 bases, with 18 bases lying between them. CDR3 amino acids: CASSPRVLGEQYF. The CDR3 DNA sequence: TGTGCCAGCAGCCCACGAGTGCTAGGAGAGCAGTACTTC.

The CDR3 sequence is CASSSLGQGGAGANVLTF. The CDR3 coding sequence is TGTGCCAGCAGCTCCCTGGGACAGGGGGGAGCTGGGGCCAACGTCCTGACTTTC. The chain combines TRBV5-4 with TRBJ2-6; 11 positions match TRBD1. The CDR3 spans 18 residues. In germline, CDR1 is SGHNT, CDR2 YYREEE (reference sequence). Unmatched junction bases numbered 7, after V lost 3 bases and J lost 2 bases.

This clone was found a few times. The rearrangement links TRBV6-1 to TRBJ2-2; D unclear. V lost 2 bases, J lost 5 bases, and 12 bases lay in between. Germline CDR1 MNHNS, CDR2 SASEGT. This CDR3 is 15 amino acids long. Here the CDR3 DNA reads TGTGCCAGCAGTGAATGGAACAGCTTTACCGGGGAGCTGTTTTTT. It is translated as CASSEWNSFTGELFF.

This rearrangement joins TRBV10-3 to TRBJ1-5; 9 bases agree with TRBD1. Germline V CDR1 and CDR2: ENHRY, SYGVKD. This CDR3 spans 14 amino acids. V lost 3 bases to trimming and J lost 6 bases; unmatched junction nucleotides: 3. The CDR3 coding sequence is TGTGCCATCAGTGAACAGGGGGCTCGTCAGCCCCAGCATTTT. The encoded protein is CAISEQGARQPQHF.

This chain uses TRBV5-1 with TRBJ1-1; 8 positions match TRBD1. Unmatched junction bases numbered 6, after V lost 4 bases and J lost 1 base. This CDR3 has 15 amino acids. Germline V gene data show CDR1 as SGHRS and CDR2 as YFSETQ. CDR3 in amino acids: CASSPGGRSNTEAFF. The DNA of the CDR3 is TGCGCCAGCAGCCCAGGGGGCCGATCGAACACTGAAGCTTTCTTT.

This clone was counted a few times. This chain uses TRBV7-2 with TRBJ2-7, with 11 bases lining up with TRBD1. The CDR3 is 15 residues long. Germline CDR1 reads SGHTA; CDR2 reads FQGNSA. J was trimmed by 3 bases and V by 5 bases; bases with no gene match: 6. Here the CDR3 reads CASSRTGTGGYEQYF. DNA for the CDR3: TGTGCCAGCAGCCGGACCGGGACAGGGGGCTACGAGCAGTACTTC.

Note on this clone: One junction end does not reproduce the germline sequence, and a read error may be involved. The chain employs TRBV11-2 and TRBJ1-1; D unresolved. Germline values: CDR1 SGHAT, CDR2 FQNNGV. The CDR3 runs 15 residues. The CDR3 here is CASSLRLVMKTEAFF. CDR3 in DNA: TGTGCCAGCAGCTTAAGACTCGTGATGAAAACTGAAGCTTTCTTT.

The table lists this clone with a few counts. V is TRBV7-2 and J is TRBJ2-3; 7 bases map to TRBD1. V was pared by 7 bases and J by 4 bases, with 8 bases of the junction left unmatched. This CDR3 spans 14 amino acids. The V gene's germline CDR1 is SGHTA and CDR2 FQGNSA. In DNA form, the CDR3 reads TGTGCCAGCAAGACAAGGGGGCCTTCAGATACGCAGTATTTT. Translation gives CASKTRGPSDTQYF.

This clone was seen a handful of times. V gene TRBV29-1 combines with J gene TRBJ1-1; D gene ambiguous. This CDR3 region has 13 residues. From germline, CDR1 is SQVTM and CDR2 ANQGSEA. V dropped 2 bases and J dropped 1 base, with 8 bases sitting between them. The CDR3 region has the DNA TGCAGCGTTGAATACAGTCCGAACACTGAAGCTTTCTTT. Amino acids: CSVEYSPNTEAFF.

In its sample, this clone was seen a few times. The chain couples TRBV9 to TRBJ2-1; 7 bases are shared with TRBD2. The germline V gene encodes CDR1 SGDLS and CDR2 YYNGEE. This CDR3 contains 15 residues. After removal of 3 bases from V and 0 bases from J, the junction contained 3 bases not matched to a gene. CDR3 amino acids: CASSGPGGSYNEQFF. The CDR3 DNA follows: TGTGCCAGCAGCGGCCCGGGGGGCTCCTACAATGAGCAGTTCTTC.

This clone was picked up a small number of times. This chain connects TRBV27 to TRBJ1-2; TRBD1 might be the D (5 bases). V was cut by 5 bases and J by 2 bases, with 15 bases left in between. The CDR3 is made up of 15 amino acids. Germline values: CDR1 MNHEY, CDR2 SMNVEV (reference sequence). CDR3 sequence (DNA): TGTGCCAGCAGTCGGGACTGGTGGGACAACTATGGCTACACCTTC. Protein: CASSRDWWDNYGYTF.

The V and J genes are TRBV2 and TRBJ2-7; 7 positions agree with TRBD1. Germline CDR1 SNHLY, CDR2 FYNNEI. With V trimmed by 7 bases and J by 4 bases, 7 bases remained unmatched. The length of the CDR3 is 13 residues. As DNA, the CDR3 is TGTGCCAGCAAGGGGGCCCTGGCGTACGAGCAGTACTTC. It encodes CASKGALAYEQYF.

This clone has a handful of counts. V gene TRBV6-7 combines with J gene TRBJ2-3, with 13 bases identical to TRBD2. TRBV6-7 is an ORF, with its function uncertain. The CDR3 has 17 amino acids. V dropped 7 bases and J dropped 3; count of bases not matched to a gene: 10. CDR3 in amino acids: CASKGTSGAWRTDTQYF. CDR3 DNA sequence: TGTGCCAGCAAGGGGACTAGCGGGGCCTGGAGAACAGATACGCAGTATTTT.

This clone occurred a few times. V and J are TRBV28 and TRBJ2-7, with D possibly being TRBD2 (5 bases). This CDR3 comprises 14 residues. CDR1 is MDHEN, CDR2 SYDVKM, per germline. Trimming shortened V by 7 bases and J by 2 bases, and 15 bases separated the two germline ends. The CDR3 sequence: CASTSSGKTYEQYF. The CDR3 bases are TGTGCCAGCACCTCCTCCGGGAAAACCTACGAGCAGTACTTC.

There are a few counts of this clone. V and J are TRBV23-1 and TRBJ2-1, with TRBD2 identical over 11 bases. TRBV23-1 carries the ORF label, with uncertain function. Trimming removed 0 bases from V and 6 bases from J; junction bases left unmatched: 7. The CDR3 runs 17 residues. CDR3 residues: CASSQSLIAGGVNEQFF. In DNA form, the CDR3 reads TGCGCCAGCAGTCAATCCCTTATAGCGGGGGGGGTCAATGAGCAGTTCTTC.

CDR3 DNA sequence: TGCGCCAGCAGCGCGGGGACAGCTACAGATACGCAGTATTTT. Encoded protein: CASSAGTATDTQYF. The chain employs TRBV5-1 and TRBJ2-3; perhaps TRBD1 as D (7 bases). The CDR3 loop spans 14 amino acids. V was shortened by 4 bases and J by 3 bases, with 12 bases between the two germline ends. CDR1 and CDR2 (germline): SGHRS, YFSETQ.

V and J are TRBV5-4 and TRBJ1-1; D is undetermined. The CDR3 contains 12 residues. Trimming removed 9 bases at V and 1 base at J, with 10 bases between. Germline V CDR1 and CDR2: SGHNT, YYREEE (reference sequence). The CDR3 loop reads CATHRGNTEAFF. CDR3 sequence (DNA): TGTGCCACACATCGGGGGAACACTGAAGCTTTCTTT.

J is TRBJ1-1 and V is TRBV4-1; D is unclear. The germline V gene encodes CDR1 MGHRA and CDR2 YSYEKL. The ends were cut back, 4 bases at V and 1 base at J, with 13 bases in the middle. The CDR3 length is 15 residues. CDR3 bases: TGCGCCAGCAGCCCGCGGGAGACCCCGAACACTGAAGCTTTCTTT. Its translation: CASSPRETPNTEAFF.

V gene TRBV6-1 combines with J gene TRBJ1-5; D gene uncertain. Germline values: CDR1 MNHNS, CDR2 SASEGT. The V end lost 0 bases, the J end lost 6 bases, and 12 bases lay between the germline ends. The CDR3 totals 15 residues. CDR3 sequence (DNA): TGTGCCAGCAGTGAAGCGCCCGGGGTCGGTCAGCCCCAGCATTTT. Encoded protein: CASSEAPGVGQPQHF.

This clone turned up a few times. The chain uses TRBV4-1 and TRBJ1-1; possibly TRBD1 for D (5 bases). The CDR3 spans 15 residues. V was pared by 1 base and J by 0 bases, with 9 bases between. In germline, CDR1 is MGHRA, CDR2 YSYEKL. The CDR3: CASSQGKGMNTEAFF. CDR3 sequence (DNA): TGCGCCAGCAGCCAAGGGAAGGGGATGAACACTGAAGCTTTCTTT.